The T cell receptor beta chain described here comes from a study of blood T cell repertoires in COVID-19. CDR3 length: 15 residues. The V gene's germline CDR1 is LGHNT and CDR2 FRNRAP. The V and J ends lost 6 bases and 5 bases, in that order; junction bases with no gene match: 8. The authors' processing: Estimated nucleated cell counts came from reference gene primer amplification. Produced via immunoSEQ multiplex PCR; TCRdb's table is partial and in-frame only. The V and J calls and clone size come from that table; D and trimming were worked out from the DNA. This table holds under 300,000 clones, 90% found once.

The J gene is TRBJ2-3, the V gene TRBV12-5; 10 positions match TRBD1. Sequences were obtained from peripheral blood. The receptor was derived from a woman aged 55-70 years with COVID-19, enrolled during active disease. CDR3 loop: CASGTGTGAVDTQYF. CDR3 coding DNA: TGTGCTAGTGGGACCGGGACAGGGGCTGTAGATACGCAGTATTTT.